The clone carrying this T cell receptor beta chain was seen many times. Its target is not known. This entry belongs to a study of molecular identifiers for immune sequencing clone quantification. From about 19,000 to 1,100,000 sorted cells, naive CD8 libraries were generated with 10%, 30% or 50% RNA. Study-wide results and limits: Effector cells kept over 98% of their molecules in clones above 20 RNA copies, while naive cells kept under 1% there. Spiked TCR RNA from one Jurkat cell reportedly showed up when mixed among one million naive cells.

This CDR3 is built from 13 residues. The J segment lost 7 bases and the V segment lost 0 bases, leaving 3 bases of the junction unmatched. Methods described previously were used for bulk TCR libraries, and listed TCR primers were applied. TCRdb ran MiXCR on the PCR reads and lists one entry per CDR3 protein. The sample includes approximately 630,000 distinct CDR3 sequences, about 25% of them seen just once. This chain connects TRBV12-3 or TRBV12-4 to TRBJ2-7, with 7 bases that match TRBD2. The source of this sequence is a human donor in good health. Some libraries in this study had Jurkat cell RNA spiked in. Sequences were obtained from naive CD8+ T cells from blood, with Jurkat cell RNA spiked in. The subset: FACS-sorted CD8+CD4-CCR7+CD45RA+ naive T cells. In DNA form, the CDR3 reads TGTGCCAGCAGTTTAGCGCCGGGGGGTGAGCAGTACTTC. Its protein product is CASSLAPGGEQYF.